This TCR beta chain was captured by sequencing in a study of cytomegalovirus exposure and HLA in healthy donors (dated by TCRdb to 2015 to 2018). At the level of the whole study: In an earlier analysis of 587 of the donors, 250 to 350 Gb of sequence data and just under 120 million unique TCR beta sequences from 150 million to 200 million T cells were reported. In an earlier analysis of a few hundred of the donors, high-throughput TCR beta sequencing was used to judge whether each TCR beta V gene segment behaved as functional or pseudogenic. To predict cytomegalovirus infection status, the study brought together high-throughput TCR immunosequencing, statistical association of individual TCRs with disease status, and machine learning. Among roughly 400 genotyped donors of the cohort, an average of approximately 220,000 unique TCR beta nucleotide sequences was sequenced per donor, of which approximately 18% were non-productive. Every repertoire in the discovery cohort had been generated on one and the same sequencing platform. The later analysis used no new phenotypic data to find candidate immune exposures, relying instead on TCR beta sequences and their occurrence across donors. Four to six DR-DQ haplotypes were handled as single units for association and clustering, since linkage in the cohort was strong. Along with the approximately 600-subject first cohort, a separate validation cohort of over a hundred different subjects was used. Typing coverage differed by locus: A, B, C, DRB1 and DQB1 were typed in about 629-640 donors, DQA1 in around 500, DPA1 in roughly 590, and DPB1 in 450 to 490. The study aimed to test whether signatures of past pathogen exposure could be identified by cataloging public T cell receptors. Of the 300 to 450 genotyped donors, about 84% fell in the genetic ancestry cluster associated with self-reported Caucasian donors. Both class I and class II loci were covered by HLA typing, at four-digit resolution. An early release that covered 640 HLA-typed donors contained approximately 300 gigabases of sequencing data and around 80 million unique TCR sequences. The T cell repertoires of about 700 subjects were profiled by immunosequencing and related to cytomegalovirus serostatus. Genome-wide SNP genotypes for about 65% of the 666 donors were used in a later genetic analysis, which treated that subset as a discovery cohort. Donor age, sex, ethnicity and CMV serostatus were compiled alongside the repertoire data. In a later analysis, previously published TCR beta repertoires from about 670 donors were re-analyzed and high-resolution HLA genotyping was added so that TCR occurrence patterns could be studied.

Remarks on this clone: Which antigen it targets is not known. The record has no base qualities; no much larger clone is one base away.

In total, fewer than 750 healthy bone marrow donors made up the cohort. All cohort members were sampled while nominally healthy, although unrecorded immune exposures were likely present. The donor tested CMV seronegative, placing the donor among the approximately 400 seronegative members of the cohort. Every donor gave a peripheral blood sample, and the peripheral blood mononuclear cells from that sample were used for TCR beta sequencing. The Qiagen DNeasy Blood Extraction Kit was used to extract genomic DNA from the blood cell samples. Libraries came from the immunoSEQ multiplex PCR assay. For the multiplex PCR, a mixture combining 60 forward primers for TCR Vbeta segments and 13 reverse primers for TCR Jbeta segments was used. The CDR3 region of rearranged TCR beta genes was amplified from genomic DNA by a multiplex PCR assay. On the Illumina HiSeq System, the amplified TCR beta libraries were sequenced as 87-base-pair reads. On the authors' methods: A later analysis counted some 80 million unique TCR beta chains across the approximately 700 repertoires, and 9 million to 14 million of these chains were shared by at least two donors. Raw reads were error-corrected and collapsed into unique sequences with a nearest-neighbor algorithm that merged closely related sequences to remove PCR and sequencing errors. V, D and J gene segments were assigned by aligning CDR3 sequences to IMGT reference sequences. For a sequence to be retained, a match of at least six nucleotides was required to both a V gene segment and a J gene segment. Rearrangements were classified as productive when the CDR3 lacked stop codons and remained in frame with V and J, and all other rearrangements were classified as non-productive. Following IMGT convention, CDR3 was defined as the stretch from the second conserved V-encoded cysteine up to the conserved J-encoded phenylalanine. The earlier analysis of 500 to 650 of the donors excluded any sequence lacking an unambiguous match to a single V gene segment. An earlier analysis of 587 of the donors called V segments functional above 56.7% productive rearrangements and segregating when the between-donor standard deviation exceeded 5%. To diagnose cytomegalovirus status from the catalog of TCR beta chain sequences, a statistical classification framework was built. In a later analysis, TCR nucleotide sequences were compared against IMGT/GENE-DB human TR gene sequences so that V and J genes could be assigned. A later analysis assigned CDR3 sequences and most-parsimonious VDJ recombination scenarios with the TCRdist pipeline. A later analysis defined each TCR beta chain by its CDR3 amino acid sequence plus V-gene family, and excluded reads lacking a unique V-gene family. To address suspected cross-contamination and a sequencing artifact, a later analysis removed approximately 600 highly shared, low-generation-probability nucleotide sequences. For each public chain, a later analysis derived a clonal expansion index from normalized ranks of inferred template counts within each repertoire. Generation probabilities in a later analysis came from a VDJ recombination model fitted to out-of-frame rearrangements, and those results were checked against IGoR. Hypergeometric tests were used in a later analysis to score TCR-TCR, TCR-HLA and TCR-CMV co-occurrence, with a repertoire-size bias correction applied to the TCR pairs. A later analysis estimated false discovery rates by permuting HLA or CMV assignments 20 times. In a later analysis, co-occurring TCRs were grouped with DBSCAN, and TCRdist sequence similarity was added when clustering was performed within HLA-allele-positive subsets. Repertoires with fewer than 30,000 or more than 120,000 public chains were left out of co-occurrence clustering, as were about 5 repertoires with anomalous nucleotide sharing. TCRdb mirrors the immuneACCESS table, restricted to in-frame sequences. Some clones are absent from its copies; in checked studies, under half trace to an unresolved V gene, and the reason for the others is unknown. The DNA gave D and trimming, while V, J and clone size come from that table. The sample yields some 140,000 clones; over 60% were counted once. The ten biggest clones cover around 3.2% of the sample.

Points the paper makes about the study in general: Cytomegalovirus status was reported to be diagnosed by the classifier with high specificity and sensitivity in both the original and validation cohorts. A later analysis reported that several top co-occurrence clusters appeared linked to parvovirus B19, influenza, CMV and Epstein-Barr virus. In vitro tests confirmed that a few of the cytomegalovirus-associated TCR beta chains recognize cytomegalovirus antigens. In a later genetic analysis, fewer N-insertions in productive TCRs were reported among donors in an Asian-associated ancestry cluster than the approximately 670-donor mean. A later analysis found that HLA-associated TCR beta chains were more clonally expanded and had lower generation probabilities than equally common non-associated chains. A later analysis found that TCR association rates varied across HLA loci, with DRB1 alleles showing the most associated TCRs and HLA-C alleles the fewest. Strong co-occurrence of HLA alleles, especially DR and DQ, made assigning TCR associations to individual alleles difficult. Across donors, most TCR sequences were observed very rarely, whereas some public TCRs were present in many individuals. A later analysis associated about 16,000 TCR beta sequences with specific HLA alleles at a false discovery rate of 0.05. Some IMGT-functional V segments, including TRBV6-2 and TRBV6-3, could not be distinguished by the 87-base-pair reads and were therefore excluded. According to a later analysis, most CMV-associated TCR beta chains appeared to be HLA-restricted, and the HLA associations seemed to be driven largely by CMV exposure. Because HLA typing was unavailable for some donors at each locus, only the typed subset was used in association tests. In a later genetic analysis, a missense DCLRE1C variant was associated with V-gene and J-gene trimming of TCR beta chains, and the association was replicated in an independent cohort. A further reported finding was that TCR beta sequences accurately predicted the HLA-A and HLA-B alleles for most subjects in the first cohort. Sequencing depth was assumed to be roughly uniform across donors in the presence/absence analyses, though that assumption may not hold. The authors suggested that the approach could potentially be extended to other disease states and immunological phenotypes. A cluster of highly shared sequence variants was judged likely to be a technical artifact of the sequencing pipeline. Linkage disequilibrium might explain the correlated functional status among segregating V segments, but an unknown experimental factor could not be excluded. The only immune exposure information available for the cohort was CMV serostatus. The cohort was sequenced for TCR beta chains only, and without alpha or paired-chain data the features that could be detected were limited. An earlier analysis of approximately 600 of the donors showed that most TCR beta V segments appeared in productive rearrangements either about 90% or about 30% of the time, which broadly matched IMGT annotations. Because counts were too low, about 18 rarely observed V segments, including chromosome 9 orphons, were excluded from the earlier analysis of 587 of the donors. In the study, roughly 160 TCR beta chains were listed as associated with cytomegalovirus.

Trimming removed 2 bases from V and 1 base from J; the gene matches leave 3 bases unexplained. The cysteine opens and the phenylalanine closes a CDR3 of 16 amino acids. Solely the CDR3 DNA is kept, with 48 bases framed from the first base. CDR1 and CDR2 are drawn from the germline V gene: SGHTA, FQGNSA. The chain was built from TRBV7-2 and TRBJ1-5; 9 bases in the junction line up with TRBD1. This receptor was identified in a man between 35 and 55 years old in good health and CMV-seronegative. Material: PBMCs. The CDR3 protein: CASSLMGQGSNQPQHF. The nucleotides read TGTGCCAGCAGCTTAATGGGACAGGGAAGCAATCAGCCCCAGCATTTT.